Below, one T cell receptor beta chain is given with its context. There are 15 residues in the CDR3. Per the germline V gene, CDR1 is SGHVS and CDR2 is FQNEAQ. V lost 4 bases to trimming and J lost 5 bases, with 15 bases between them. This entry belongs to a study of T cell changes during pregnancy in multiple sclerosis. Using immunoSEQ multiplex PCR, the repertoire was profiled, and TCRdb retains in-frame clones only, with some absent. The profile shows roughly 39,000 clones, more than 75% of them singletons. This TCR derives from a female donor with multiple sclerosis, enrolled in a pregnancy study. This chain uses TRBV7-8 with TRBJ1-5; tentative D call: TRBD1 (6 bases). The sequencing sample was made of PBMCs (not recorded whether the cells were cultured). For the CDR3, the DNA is TGTGCCAGCAGCTACAGCGGGGGCCCCTATCAGCCCCAGCATTTT. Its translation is CASSYSGGPYQPQHF. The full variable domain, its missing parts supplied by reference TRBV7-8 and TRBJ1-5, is GAGVSQSPRYKVAKRGQDVALRCDPISGHVSLFWYQQALGQGPEFLTYFQNEAQLDKSGLPSDRFFAERPEGSVSTLKIQRTQQEDSAVYLCASSYSGGPYQPQHFGDGTRLSIL.